This TCR beta chain was recovered during a study of monozygotic twins with inflammatory bowel disease. Details on this clonotype: Its cognate antigen is unknown.

Study-wide results and limits: Differences in immunosuppressive treatment may have been a source of added variability in patient repertoires. TCRbeta inverse Simpson diversity was decreased in IBD patients versus healthy co-twins.

Looked up from germline, CDR1 is SNHLY and CDR2 is FYNNEI. The CDR3 runs to 13 residues. Each sample's cDNA came from eight separate reactions. TCRalpha and TCRbeta cDNA went through two nested PCRs of approximately 16 and 10 cycles. TCRdb re-called the 5' RACE reads, yielding one record per CDR3 amino acid sequence without DNA. In all, the sample yields roughly 200,000 distinct CDR3 sequences. Specimen: blood. This clonotype was sampled from a human donor with ulcerative colitis or Crohn's disease, or a healthy co-twin of an affected twin (not recorded which). The V gene is TRBV2, the J gene TRBJ2-7; TCRdb's D call, TRBD1, is unchecked because there is no DNA. This chain's CDR3 is CASGTGSPYEQYF.